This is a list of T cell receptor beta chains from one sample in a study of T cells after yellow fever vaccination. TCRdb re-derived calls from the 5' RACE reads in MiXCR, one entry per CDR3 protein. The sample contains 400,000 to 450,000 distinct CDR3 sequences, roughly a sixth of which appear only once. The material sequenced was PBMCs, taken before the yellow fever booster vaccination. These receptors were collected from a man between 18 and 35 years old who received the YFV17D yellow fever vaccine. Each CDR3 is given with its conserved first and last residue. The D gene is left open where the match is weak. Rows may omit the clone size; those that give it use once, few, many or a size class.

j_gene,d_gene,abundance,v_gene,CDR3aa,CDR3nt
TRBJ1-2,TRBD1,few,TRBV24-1,CATRGTGDYGYTF,TGTGCCACACGCGGGACAGGTGACTATGGCTACACCTTC
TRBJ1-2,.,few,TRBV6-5,CASSYVGAENYGYTF,TGTGCCAGCAGTTACGTGGGGGCGGAGAACTATGGCTACACCTTC
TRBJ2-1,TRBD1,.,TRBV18,CASSPPNRGYNEQFF,TGTGCCAGCTCACCACCGAACAGGGGGTACAATGAGCAGTTCTTC
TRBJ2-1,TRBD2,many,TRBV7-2,CASSLVAGINNEQFF,TGTGCCAGCAGCTTAGTAGCGGGGATCAACAATGAGCAGTTCTTC
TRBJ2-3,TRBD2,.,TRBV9,CASSVEAGGKYF,TGTGCCAGCAGCGTAGAAGCGGGGGGGAAGTATTTT
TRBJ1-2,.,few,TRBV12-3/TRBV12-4,CASSLNNKGGYTF,TGTGCCAGCAGTTTAAACAACAAGGGTGGCTACACCTTC
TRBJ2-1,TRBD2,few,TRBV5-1,CASSLSTSGGSYNEQFF,TGCGCCAGCAGCTTGTCGACTAGCGGGGGATCCTACAATGAGCAGTTCTTC
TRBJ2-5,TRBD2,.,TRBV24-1,CATSDGLAGEVETQYF,TGTGCCACCAGTGATGGACTAGCGGGGGAGGTAGAGACCCAGTACTTC
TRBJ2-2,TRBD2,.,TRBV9,CASSVGLAGDHGELFF,TGTGCCAGCAGCGTAGGGCTAGCGGGGGACCACGGGGAGCTGTTTTTT
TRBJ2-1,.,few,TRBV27,CASSLTDYSNEQFF,TGTGCCAGCAGTTTAACGGACTATTCTAATGAGCAGTTCTTC
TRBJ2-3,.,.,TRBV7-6,CASSLFYYNPTDTQYF,TGTGCCAGCAGCTTATTCTACTACAACCCCACAGATACGCAGTATTTT
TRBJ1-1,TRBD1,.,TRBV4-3,CASSQEPGGAFF,TGCGCCAGCAGCCAAGAGCCAGGGGGGGCTTTCTTT
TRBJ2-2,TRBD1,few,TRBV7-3,CASSLGGQGDTGELFF,TGTGCCAGCAGCTTAGGGGGACAGGGGGACACCGGGGAGCTGTTTTTT
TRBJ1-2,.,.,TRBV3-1,CASSQADRLSPANYGYTF,TGTGCCAGCAGCCAGGCGGACAGACTCTCCCCTGCTAACTATGGCTACACCTTC
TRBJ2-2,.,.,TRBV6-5,CASRISRVDTGELFF,TGTGCCAGCAGAATAAGCCGGGTTGACACCGGGGAGCTGTTTTTT
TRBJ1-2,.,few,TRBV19,CASSRDGGTNYGYTF,TGTGCCAGTAGTCGGGACGGAGGAACTAACTATGGCTACACCTTC
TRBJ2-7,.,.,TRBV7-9,CASTSPDSGGYEQYF,TGTGCCAGCACCTCACCGGACTCCGGGGGCTACGAGCAGTACTTC
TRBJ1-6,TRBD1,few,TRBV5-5,CASSYGQGRDSPLHF,TGTGCCAGCAGCTACGGACAGGGAAGGGATTCACCCCTCCACTTT
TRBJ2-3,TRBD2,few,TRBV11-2,CASNLASGGSTDTQYF,TGTGCCAGCAACTTGGCTAGCGGGGGGTCCACAGATACGCAGTATTTT
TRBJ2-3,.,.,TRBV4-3,CASSRVRGNRDTQYF,TGCGCCAGCAGCCGGGTCCGCGGGAACCGGGATACGCAGTATTTT
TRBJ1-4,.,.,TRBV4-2,CASSQVEGTVGEKLFF,TGTGCCAGCAGCCAAGTAGAAGGTACAGTTGGAGAAAAACTGTTTTTT
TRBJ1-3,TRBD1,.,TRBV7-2,CASSLDVPGQGNTIYF,TGTGCCAGCAGCTTAGACGTCCCGGGACAGGGAAACACCATATATTTT
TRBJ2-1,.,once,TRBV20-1,CSARDLGKEGPGSYNEQFF,TGCAGTGCTAGAGATCTGGGCAAGGAGGGCCCTGGGTCCTACAATGAGCAGTTCTTC
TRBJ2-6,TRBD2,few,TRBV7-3,CASSPRGRGGQGSGANVLTF,TGTGCCAGCAGCCCCCGGGGGAGGGGAGGCCAAGGCTCTGGGGCCAACGTCCTGACTTTC
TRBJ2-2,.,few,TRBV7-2,CASSPPGWGTGELFF,TGTGCCAGCAGCCCACCGGGCTGGGGCACCGGGGAGCTGTTTTTT
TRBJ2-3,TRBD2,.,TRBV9,CASSYGGDTHYF,TGTGCCAGCAGCTACGGGGGGGATACGCACTATTTT
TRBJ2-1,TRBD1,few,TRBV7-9,CASSPGGTGPNEQFF,TGTGCCAGCAGCCCAGGGGGGACAGGGCCAAATGAGCAGTTCTTC
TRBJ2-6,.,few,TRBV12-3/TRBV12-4,CASSLSAGGPSGANVLTF,TGTGCCAGCAGTTTATCTGCAGGGGGGCCCTCTGGGGCCAACGTCCTGACTTTC
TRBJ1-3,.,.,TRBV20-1,CSVTGGAGNTIYF,TGCAGTGTTACGGGGGGGGCTGGAAACACCATATATTTT
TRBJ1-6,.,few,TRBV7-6,CASSLAGFSPLHF,TGTGCCAGCAGCTTAGCGGGGTTTTCACCCCTCCACTTT
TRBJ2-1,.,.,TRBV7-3,CASSSTDYYNEQFF,TGTGCCAGCAGCTCTACGGACTACTACAATGAGCAGTTCTTC
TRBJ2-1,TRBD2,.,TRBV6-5,CASSTLAGGAYNEQFF,TGTGCCAGCAGTACACTAGCGGGGGGGGCCTACAATGAGCAGTTCTTC
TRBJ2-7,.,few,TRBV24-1,CATSDLGVEQYF,TGTGCCACCAGTGATTTGGGGGTCGAGCAGTACTTC
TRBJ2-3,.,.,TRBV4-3,CASSQDKSTDTQYF,TGCGCCAGCAGCCAAGATAAGAGCACAGATACGCAGTATTTT
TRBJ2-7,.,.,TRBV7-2,CASSLVGQSPHEQYF,TGTGCCAGCAGCTTAGTGGGTCAGTCCCCTCACGAGCAGTACTTC
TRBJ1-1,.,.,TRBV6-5,CASRAGSTLEAFF,TGTGCCAGCAGGGCCGGGAGCACCCTTGAAGCTTTCTTT
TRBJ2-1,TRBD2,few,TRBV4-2,CASSQVGTSGLNEQFF,TGTGCCAGCAGCCAAGTAGGCACTAGCGGCCTCAATGAGCAGTTCTTC
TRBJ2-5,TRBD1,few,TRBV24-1,CATSDHRTGGETQYF,TGTGCCACCAGTGATCATCGGACAGGGGGAGAGACCCAGTACTTC
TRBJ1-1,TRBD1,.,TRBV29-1,CSVEDPRTGYTEAFF,TGCAGCGTTGAAGATCCCAGGACAGGGTACACTGAAGCTTTCTTT
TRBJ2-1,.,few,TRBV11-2,CASSLAAWDEQFF,TGTGCCAGCAGCTTGGCCGCCTGGGATGAGCAGTTCTTC
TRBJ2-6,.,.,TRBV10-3,CAISETGANVLTF,TGTGCCATCAGTGAGACTGGGGCCAACGTCCTGACTTTC
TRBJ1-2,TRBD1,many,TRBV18,CASSPDRSLSGGYTF,TGTGCCAGCTCACCGGACAGGAGTTTGTCGGGGGGCTACACCTTC
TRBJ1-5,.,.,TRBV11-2,CASSPEAAGNQPQHF,TGTGCCAGCAGCCCCGAGGCGGCAGGAAATCAGCCCCAGCATTTT
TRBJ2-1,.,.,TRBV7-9,CASAPARGAVRNEQFF,TGTGCCAGCGCACCGGCCCGGGGGGCAGTTAGGAATGAGCAGTTCTTC
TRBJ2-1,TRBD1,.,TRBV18,CASSPQDRNNEQFF,TGTGCCAGCTCACCACAGGACAGGAACAATGAGCAGTTCTTC
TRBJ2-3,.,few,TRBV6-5,CASSSRGAGTDTQYF,TGTGCCAGCAGCTCGAGAGGGGCTGGCACAGATACGCAGTATTTT
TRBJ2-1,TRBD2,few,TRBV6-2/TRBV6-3,CASRGVPRGDNEQFF,TGTGCCAGCAGAGGGGTACCGCGGGGGGACAATGAGCAGTTCTTC
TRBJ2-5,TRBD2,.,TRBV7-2,CASSSPRGEGTQYF,TGTGCCAGCAGCTCCCCCCGTGGGGAGGGGACCCAGTACTTC
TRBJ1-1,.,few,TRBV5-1,CASSPPEGPYTEAFF,TGCGCCAGCAGCCCCCCCGAGGGCCCTTACACTGAAGCTTTCTTT
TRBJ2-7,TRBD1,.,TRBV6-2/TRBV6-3,CASSYDPRQGDTYEQYF,TGTGCCAGCAGTTACGACCCGAGACAGGGGGATACCTACGAGCAGTACTTC
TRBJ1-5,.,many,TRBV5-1,CASSLAGDVGPQHF,TGCGCCAGCAGCTTGGCAGGTGATGTTGGGCCCCAGCATTTT
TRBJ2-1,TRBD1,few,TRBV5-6,CASSQVQGASNEQFF,TGTGCCAGCAGCCAAGTGCAGGGGGCGAGTAATGAGCAGTTCTTC
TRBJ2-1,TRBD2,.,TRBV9,CASSVGQAGGQNEQFF,TGTGCCAGCAGCGTAGGTCAAGCGGGGGGGCAGAATGAGCAGTTCTTC